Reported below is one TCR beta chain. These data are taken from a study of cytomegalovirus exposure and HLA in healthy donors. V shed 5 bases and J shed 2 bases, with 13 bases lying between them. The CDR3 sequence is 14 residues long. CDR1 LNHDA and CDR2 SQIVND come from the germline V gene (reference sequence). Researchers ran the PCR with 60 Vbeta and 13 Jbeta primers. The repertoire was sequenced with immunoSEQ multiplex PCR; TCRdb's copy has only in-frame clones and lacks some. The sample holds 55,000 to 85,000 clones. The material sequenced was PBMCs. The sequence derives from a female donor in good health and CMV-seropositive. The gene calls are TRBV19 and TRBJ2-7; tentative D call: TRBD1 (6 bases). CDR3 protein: CASSPRTGTYEQYF. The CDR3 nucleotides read TGTGCCAGTAGTCCACGAACAGGGACCTACGAGCAGTACTTC.